This TCR beta chain emerged from a study of response to subunit inactivated influenza vaccine. Broader study findings: With each seasonal influenza vaccination, the authors suggested, few new T cells are recruited.

With regard to this clonotype: Its matching antigen is unknown.

Deletions cut 5 bases from V and 0 bases from J, with 27 bases between. From germline, CDR1 is ENHRY and CDR2 SYGVKD. The CDR3 totals 20 residues. TCRdb re-analysed the RT-PCR reads in MiXCR, keeping a single row per CDR3 protein. Among about 700,000 distinct CDR3 sequences listed, around 15% were seen once. This TCR derives from a man between 45 and 60 years old who received an inactivated influenza vaccine. The sequencing here drew on PBMCs from blood, taken around two weeks before vaccination. The chain is built from TRBV10-3 and TRBJ2-3; a possible D gene is TRBD2 (6 bases). The CDR3 DNA is TGTGCCATCAGTACCTTGGACGACGGGACTTATCCTACTAGCACAGATACGCAGTATTTT. Its translation: CAISTLDDGTYPTSTDTQYF.